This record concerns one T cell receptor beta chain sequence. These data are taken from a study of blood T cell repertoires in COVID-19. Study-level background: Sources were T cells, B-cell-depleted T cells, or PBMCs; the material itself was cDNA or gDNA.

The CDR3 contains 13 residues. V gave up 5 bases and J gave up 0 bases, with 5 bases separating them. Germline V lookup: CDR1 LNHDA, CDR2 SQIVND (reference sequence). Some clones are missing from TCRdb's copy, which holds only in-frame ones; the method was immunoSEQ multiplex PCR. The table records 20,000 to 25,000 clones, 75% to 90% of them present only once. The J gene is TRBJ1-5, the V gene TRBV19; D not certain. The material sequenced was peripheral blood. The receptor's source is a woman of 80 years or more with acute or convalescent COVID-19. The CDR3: CASSGDSNQPQHF. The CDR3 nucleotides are TGTGCCAGTAGTGGAGATAGCAATCAGCCCCAGCATTTT.